A selection of T cell receptor beta chains follows, all from one sample in a study of Ad26.COV2.S vaccination and SARS-CoV-2 variants. Sequenced by immunoSEQ multiplex PCR; TCRdb stores in-frame clones only, minus some. The repertoire holds hundreds of thousands of clones, under 90% seen once, with nearly 7.5% in the top ten. This specimen consisted of peripheral blood, obtained in a trial of Ad26.COV2.S vaccine versus placebo. These receptor sequences come from a person between 18 and 59 years old who received the Ad26.COV2.S COVID-19 vaccine or a placebo. CDR3s include the opening cysteine and the closing phenylalanine or tryptophan. The D gene is left open where the match is weak. Clone size appears in some rows only: once, few, many, or a class for an expanded clone.

-	TRBV5-6	-	TRBJ2-7	CASSPDGGGYEQYF	TGTGCCAGCAGCCCGGACGGAGGGGGCTACGAGCAGTACTTC
-	TRBV7-9	-	TRBJ2-6	CASSLGIGSGANVLTF	TGTGCCAGCAGCTTAGGTATTGGCTCTGGGGCCAACGTCCTGACTTTC
-	TRBV11-2	-	TRBJ2-7	CASGYGRAAGQYF	TGTGCCAGCGGCTACGGCAGGGCTGCTGGGCAGTACTTC
few	TRBV19	TRBD1	TRBJ2-7	CASSITGVYEQYF	TGTGCCAGTAGTATCACAGGGGTCTACGAGCAGTACTTC
few	TRBV27	-	TRBJ1-1	CASSWATGTEAFF	TGTGCCAGCAGTTGGGCCACAGGGACTGAAGCTTTCTTT
-	TRBV4-1	-	TRBJ2-2	CASSPLRELLRRGELFF	TGCGCCAGCAGCCCACTGAGGGAGCTACTACGTCGGGGGGAGCTGTTTTTT
-	TRBV29-1	-	TRBJ2-7	CSGMPGSFDEQYF	TGCAGCGGTATGCCCGGGAGTTTCGACGAGCAGTACTTC
once	TRBV7-2	-	TRBJ2-5	CASKADRRKETQYF	TGTGCCAGCAAAGCCGACCGCCGGAAAGAGACCCAGTACTTC
-	TRBV12-3/TRBV12-4	-	TRBJ2-1	CASRLKSGDEQFF	TGTGCCAGCAGACTAAAATCCGGGGATGAGCAGTTCTTC
few	TRBV10-3	-	TRBJ2-5	CAISEGPQQFPLTETQYF	TGTGCCATCAGTGAGGGGCCACAACAATTTCCGCTTACCGAGACCCAGTACTTC
-	TRBV5-1	TRBD2	TRBJ2-5	CASSLVSGGAETQYF	TGCGCCAGCAGCTTGGTAAGCGGGGGCGCGGAGACCCAGTACTTC
-	TRBV25-1	TRBD2	TRBJ2-3	CASSVLAGESSDTQYF	TGTGCCAGCAGTGTACTAGCGGGAGAGAGCTCAGATACGCAGTATTTT
-	TRBV13	-	TRBJ2-7	CASSSGTSIGEQYF	TGTGCCAGCAGCTCCGGGACAAGTATTGGCGAGCAGTACTTC
-	TRBV10-2	TRBD1	TRBJ1-1	CASSLESPGGTEAFF	TGCGCCAGCAGCCTCGAGTCCCCAGGGGGGACTGAAGCTTTCTTT
-	TRBV14	TRBD2	TRBJ2-7	CASSLSGGPTYEQYF	TGTGCCAGCAGCCTTAGCGGGGGCCCTACCTACGAGCAGTACTTC
-	TRBV6-1	-	TRBJ1-1	CASSAGPDGPMNTEAFF	TGTGCCAGCAGTGCCGGGCCCGACGGCCCTATGAACACTGAAGCTTTCTTT
-	TRBV7-9	-	TRBJ1-1	CASSLDRVNTEAFF	TGTGCCAGCAGCTTAGACAGAGTGAACACTGAAGCTTTCTTT
many	TRBV6-5	-	TRBJ1-2	CASSYSGGDYGYTF	TGTGCCAGCAGTTACTCAGGAGGGGACTATGGCTACACCTTC
-	TRBV24-1	-	TRBJ1-1	CATSETRNTEAFF	TGTGCCACCAGTGAGACGAGGAACACTGAAGCTTTCTTT
-	TRBV4-2	-	TRBJ2-1	CASSHKYRGYNEQFF	TGTGCCAGCAGTCACAAATACCGGGGCTACAATGAGCAGTTCTTC
-	TRBV6-2/TRBV6-3	-	TRBJ2-7	CASSSLSYEQYF	TGTGCCAGCAGTTCCCTGTCCTACGAGCAGTACTTC
-	TRBV9	-	TRBJ2-1	CASSVKSSYNEQFF	TGTGCCAGCAGCGTCAAATCCTCCTACAATGAGCAGTTCTTC
-	TRBV7-8	-	TRBJ2-7	CASSNPTRTRGKDEQYF	TGTGCCAGCAGCAACCCTACACGGACAAGGGGTAAGGACGAGCAGTACTTC
-	TRBV3-1/TRBV3-2	TRBD2	TRBJ2-2	CASSLFGTSGRLNTGELFF	TGTGCCAGCAGCCTATTCGGGACTAGCGGGCGCTTAAACACCGGGGAGCTGTTTTTT
-	TRBV6-5	TRBD1	TRBJ1-2	CASSPDRVGGYTF	TGTGCCAGCAGTCCCGACAGGGTGGGTGGCTACACCTTC
-	TRBV5-1	TRBD2	TRBJ2-2	CASSLAREVPGELFF	TGCGCCAGCAGCTTGGCGCGGGAGGTTCCCGGGGAGCTGTTTTTT
-	TRBV6-5	-	TRBJ2-7	CASSYNGQGPYEQYF	TGTGCCAGCAGTTACAATGGCCAGGGACCCTACGAGCAGTACTTC
-	TRBV19	-	TRBJ2-1	CASKDPRVYNEQFF	TGTGCCAGTAAAGACCCCCGCGTGTACAATGAGCAGTTCTTC
-	TRBV4-3	-	TRBJ2-1	CASSQVFGGNEQFF	TGCGCCAGCAGCCAAGTCTTCGGGGGCAATGAGCAGTTCTTC
-	TRBV5-6	-	TRBJ1-2	CASSLGTGYTF	TGTGCCAGCAGCTTAGGGACCGGCTACACCTTC